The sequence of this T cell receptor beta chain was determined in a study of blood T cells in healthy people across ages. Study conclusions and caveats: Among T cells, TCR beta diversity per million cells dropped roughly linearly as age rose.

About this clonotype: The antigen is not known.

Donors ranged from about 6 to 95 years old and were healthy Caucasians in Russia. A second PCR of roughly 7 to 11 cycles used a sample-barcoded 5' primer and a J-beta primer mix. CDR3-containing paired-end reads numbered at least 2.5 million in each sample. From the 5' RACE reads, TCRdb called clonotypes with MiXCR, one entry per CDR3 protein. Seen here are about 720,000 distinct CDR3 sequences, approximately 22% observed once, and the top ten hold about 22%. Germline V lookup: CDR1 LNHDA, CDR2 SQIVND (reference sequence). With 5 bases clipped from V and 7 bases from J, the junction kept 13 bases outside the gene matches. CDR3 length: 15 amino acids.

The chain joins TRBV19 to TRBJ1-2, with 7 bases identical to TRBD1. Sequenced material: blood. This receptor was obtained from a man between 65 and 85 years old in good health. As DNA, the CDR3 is TGTGCCAGTAGTCCGGACGACAGGGTGGTTGGTGGCTACACCTTC. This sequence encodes CASSPDDRVVGGYTF.